Included here is one T cell receptor beta chain sequence, with context. This CDR3 contains 15 residues. Germline V gives CDR1 KGHDR, CDR2 SFDVKD. With V trimmed by 4 bases and J by 7 bases, 6 bases remained unmatched. In the original workflow: Nucleated cell counts were estimated from reference gene primer amplification. Sequencing used immunoSEQ multiplex PCR; TCRdb keeps in-frame clones, though not all of them. Clonal size and the V and J genes are those of that table, whereas D and trimming came from the DNA. The data hold 120,000 or so clones, with 80% to 85% observed a single time. The data originate from a study of blood T cell repertoires in COVID-19. Overall study context: Spain, Italy and the United States supplied samples that represented acute and convalescent COVID-19. Sample material is recorded as cDNA or gDNA derived from T cells, B-cell-depleted T cells, or PBMCs.

Each participant's cohort was designated according to participant-reported clinical history. Sequencing was carried out using PBMCs or T cells enriched from blood (not recorded which). The sequence was obtained from a young woman who had recovered from COVID-19. J is TRBJ1-5 and V is TRBV24-1; 10 nucleotides align to TRBD1. DNA of the CDR3: TGTGCCACCAGTGACCGGACAGGGGGGCGGCAGCCCCAGCATTTT. Amino acid sequence: CATSDRTGGRQPQHF.